Sequencing of this T cell receptor beta chain was carried out in a study of blood T cells in healthy people across ages (dated by TCRdb to between 2014 and 2017). Turning to the overall study: In model experiments, template switching captured about one uniquely barcoded TCR beta cDNA molecule for every two T cells. To track age-related changes in TCR beta repertoire diversity, the study relied on deep sequencing normalized with unique cDNA molecular identifiers. Donors were grouped into four age groups: young (average 16 years), middle-aged (roughly 37), aged (about 60) and long-lived (roughly 80). To avoid experimental bias, donors of different ages were distributed randomly across sequencing lanes. Using the same blood draw, the study looked at two additional independent replicas of 1 million unique cDNA reads for two donors, one aged 18 to 30 and the other aged 80 or older.

From the germline V gene, CDR1 is SNHLY and CDR2 is FYNNEI. Trimming removed 5 bases from V and 4 bases from J; the gene matches leave 16 bases unexplained. The CDR3 goes from the cysteine to the phenylalanine over 18 residues. The only DNA kept is the CDR3, 54 bases in frame from the first base. Worth noting for this clonotype: The target of this receptor is not known. Per-base quality was not reported, and no clone a single base away is much larger than it.

To prepare the library, 5' RACE was applied. The data were produced on an Illumina HiSeq 2500. A second roughly 6 to 12 cycle PCR used a sample-barcoded 5' primer and a J-beta primer mix. Each TCR beta cDNA molecule received a unique molecular identifier from a template-switch 5' adaptor carrying 12 random nucleotides. Each sample yielded at least 2.5 million CDR3-containing paired-end reads. First-strand cDNA synthesis was performed from all RNA using the Mint cDNA synthesis kit, with priming by a TRBC-specific oligonucleotide. Following uracil-DNA glycosylase treatment, a first 18-cycle PCR with universal primers M1SS and BC2_uni_R was performed on all cDNA. In the source study's methods: Each sample was normalized by randomly selecting 1 million high-quality reads, each carrying a distinct molecular identifier. Reads sharing molecular identifiers were discarded rather than binned into consensus sequences. MiTCR, with a Q25 quality threshold and the strictest error-elimination algorithm, was used for CDR3 identification, clonotype clustering and error correction. A nonparametric unseen species model using Euler transformation provided a lower-bound estimate of total TCR beta diversity. TCRdb handled the public reads itself, with Q25 trimming in fastp and clone calling in MiXCR, and kept productive beta chains. Every entry covers one CDR3 protein and lists the most common genes and DNA from its rows. What appears here as the V and J calls and clone size reflects TCRdb's work, not the paper's. Counted in this sample were fewer than 2,000,000 distinct CDR3 sequences; roughly 32% of them appeared once. Around 10% of the sample rests with the top ten.

The research as a whole found: Since profiling was done on bulk unsorted PBMCs, naive and antigen-experienced compartments could not be conclusively compared. The long-lived group showed more naive CD4+ T cells, fewer expanded clones and increased TCR diversity than the aged group, suggesting age selection. As age increased, observed TCR beta diversity per million T cells dropped in a roughly linear way, and a significant reduction was already evident by age around 41. Total diversity estimates from one million sequenced T cells were considered lower bounds and underestimates. Donor CMV infection status was unknown, potentially confounding age-related changes in expanded clonotypes. The percentage of naive T cells measured by flow cytometry correlated strongly with observed TCR beta diversity.

Systemically healthy Caucasian individuals from Russia, some 40 in total and aged about 6 to 95 years, were included as donors. About 9.1 milliliters of peripheral blood were collected from each donor into EDTA-treated Vacutainer tubes. Ficoll-Paque density-gradient centrifugation was used to isolate PBMCs, with at least 6.5 million per sample. Trizol reagent was used to extract total RNA from PBMCs, with at least 5 micrograms per sample. For every donor, an aliquot of PBMCs went through flow cytometry to measure the percentages of naive CD45RAhigh/CD27high T cells. The TCR was taken from a young woman in good health. Recombination joined TRBV2 with TRBJ2-1, with 8 bases matching TRBD2. The sample consisted of blood. The DNA sequence follows: TGTGCCAGCAGTAAGGATGGCATTACTAGCGGAGCTTACAATGAGCAGTTCTTC. Translated, it reads CASSKDGITSGAYNEQFF.